Shown below are 17 T cell receptor beta chains from a single sample sequenced in a study of T cells of healthy individuals. MiXCR, applied by TCRdb to the 5' RACE reads, yields one record per CDR3 protein. The sample holds tens of thousands of distinct CDR3 sequences, about 17% seen once. These TCRs come from a human donor in good health.

This clonotype was detected many times. V usage is TRBV5-1 and J usage is TRBJ2-1; D is ambiguous. In germline, CDR1 is SGHRS, CDR2 YFSETQ. With 2 bases removed from V and 0 bases from J, the gap between germline ends came to 9 bases. This CDR3 has 15 amino acids. The CDR3 sequence is CASSFSGSSYNEQFF. The CDR3 DNA sequence: TGCGCCAGCAGCTTCTCCGGTAGCTCCTACAATGAGCAGTTCTTC. The whole variable domain, remainder taken from reference TRBV5-1 and TRBJ2-1, is KAGVTQTPRYLIKTRGQQVTLSCSPISGHRSVSWYQQTPGQGLQFLFEYFSETQRNKGNFPGRFSGRQFSNSRSEMNVSTLELGDSALYLCASSFSGSSYNEQFFGPGTRLTVL.

The rearrangement joins TRBV6-1 to TRBJ1-4; TRBD1 is a possible D gene (5 bases). V was pared by 7 bases and J by 5 bases, with 14 bases between. The germline CDR1 and CDR2 sequences are MNHNS and SASEGT. The CDR3 totals 14 residues. Here the CDR3 DNA reads TGTGCCAGCACCATTGGGGGGGGGAATGAAAAACTGTTTTTT. Translation: CASTIGGGNEKLFF.

The chain uses TRBV4-1 and TRBJ2-1; D unresolved. Germline V gives CDR1 MGHRA, CDR2 YSYEKL. This CDR3 comprises 14 residues. The germline V and J ends were trimmed by 0 bases and 9 bases, with 12 bases remaining between them. The chain's CDR3 is CASSQEDRVSEQFF. CDR3 DNA: TGCGCCAGCAGCCAAGAAGATCGAGTGAGTGAGCAGTTCTTC.

This clonotype was picked up a small number of times. The chain is built from TRBV25-1 and TRBJ1-5; 9 bases are a match to TRBD1. The length of the CDR3 is 14 residues. V was pared by 5 bases and J by 5 bases, with 4 bases of the junction left unmatched. Germline V lookup: CDR1 MGHDK, CDR2 SYGVNS. This CDR3 reads CASSPGQGHQPQHF. The DNA for the CDR3 is TGTGCCAGCAGTCCTGGACAGGGGCATCAGCCCCAGCATTTT.

This clonotype has ten or more counts. The V call is TRBV6-4, the J call TRBJ2-1; 7 bases line up with TRBD1. The germline V gene has CDR1 MRHNA and CDR2 SNTAGT. This CDR3 contains 15 residues. V trimming: 2 bases; J trimming: 0 bases; junction bases outside the gene matches: 1. CDR3 in DNA: TGTGCCAGCAGTGACGGGGACAGCTCCTACAATGAGCAGTTCTTC. Protein product: CASSDGDSSYNEQFF.

A few counts support this clonotype. This chain connects TRBV28 to TRBJ1-6; D might be TRBD1 (5 bases). This CDR3 has 15 residues. V lost 3 bases, J lost 7 bases, and 13 bases lay in between. CDR1 and CDR2 from the germline V gene are MDHEN and SYDVKM. The CDR3 bases are TGTGCCAGCAGTTTGTGGGGGGACCGCAATTCACCCCTCCACTTT. This encodes CASSLWGDRNSPLHF.

V gene TRBV3-1 combines with J gene TRBJ2-2; D may be TRBD1 or TRBD2 (5 bases each). Germline CDR1 reads LGHDT; CDR2 reads YNNKEL (reference sequence). This CDR3 region has 15 residues. The ends were cut back, 4 bases at V and 1 base at J, with 10 bases in the middle. The CDR3 reads CASSPGTRNTGELFF. The CDR3 coding sequence is TGTGCCAGCAGCCCGGGGACCAGGAACACCGGGGAGCTGTTTTTT.

This clonotype was observed a handful of times. The chain employs TRBV11-2 and TRBJ2-3; 14 bases are shared with TRBD2. V lost 6 bases and J lost 2; bases outside the gene matches: 13. This CDR3 region has 19 residues. Germline V CDR1 and CDR2: SGHAT, FQNNGV. The CDR3 spells CASRRSGTSGRRVTDTQYF. DNA for the CDR3: TGTGCCAGCAGGAGATCGGGGACTAGCGGGAGAAGAGTCACAGATACGCAGTATTTT.

This clonotype was recorded a few times. The V gene is TRBV25-1, the J gene TRBJ2-1; TRBD2 agrees at 11 bases. CDR3 length equals 20 residues. The V gene end was trimmed by 4 bases and the J gene end by 0 bases; junction bases not matched to a gene: 14. CDR1 MGHDK and CDR2 SYGVNS come from the germline V gene. The CDR3 reads CASSAGTSGIEWRSYNEQFF. As DNA, the CDR3 is TGTGCCAGCAGTGCCGGGACTAGCGGAATAGAGTGGCGCTCCTACAATGAGCAGTTCTTC.

The chain links TRBV21-1 to TRBJ2-5; the D call in the table, TRBD2, was not verified against the DNA. TRBV21-1 counts as a pseudogene. This CDR3 contains 14 residues. CDR3 amino acids: CASSKLERRETQYF. In DNA, the CDR3 is TGTGCCAGCAGCAAACTAGAGCGGCGGGAGACCCAGTACTTC.

The V gene is TRBV5-1, the J gene TRBJ1-1; weak D call: TRBD1 (5 bases). The CDR3 consists of 14 residues. Germline V gives CDR1 SGHRS, CDR2 YFSETQ. The V end was cut by 0 bases, the J end by 5 bases, with 11 bases between. The CDR3, as DNA: TGCGCCAGCAGCTTGGTCGGGGGTGATACTGAAGCTTTCTTT. Translated, it gives CASSLVGGDTEAFF.

This clonotype was observed a few times. The V call is TRBV28, the J call TRBJ2-7, with 8 bases that match TRBD1. The V and J ends lost 5 bases and 4 bases, in that order; junction bases with no gene match: 13. The CDR3 totals 16 residues. Germline-derived CDR1 and CDR2 are MDHEN and SYDVKM. CDR3: CASSTRTGPLMYEQYF. The CDR3 DNA is TGTGCCAGCAGTACACGGACAGGGCCACTAATGTACGAGCAGTACTTC.

The CDR3 nucleotides read TGTGCCAGCAGTCCCACAGGCGGACCCAACTGGGAGCAGTACTTC. It is translated as CASSPTGGPNWEQYF. This rearrangement joins TRBV28 to TRBJ2-7, with a tentative D call TRBD1 (5 bases). Trimming took 5 bases from V and 7 from J, leaving 21 bases between them. The CDR3 runs 15 residues. Germline CDR1 reads MDHEN; CDR2 reads SYDVKM.

V is TRBV5-1 and J is TRBJ2-3; D may be TRBD1 or TRBD2 (5 bases each). Germline assignment: CDR1 SGHRS and CDR2 YFSETQ. The CDR3 covers 16 residues. With 4 bases removed from V and 0 bases from J, the gap between germline ends came to 15 bases. The CDR3 protein is CASSGGTGHSTDTQYF. CDR3 nucleotide sequence: TGCGCCAGCAGCGGGGGAACCGGCCATAGCACAGATACGCAGTATTTT. Variable domain in full (rest from reference TRBV5-1 and TRBJ2-3): KAGVTQTPRYLIKTRGQQVTLSCSPISGHRSVSWYQQTPGQGLQFLFEYFSETQRNKGNFPGRFSGRQFSNSRSEMNVSTLELGDSALYLCASSGGTGHSTDTQYFGPGTRLTVL.

V is TRBV28 and J is TRBJ1-1, with TRBD1 identical over 7 bases. This CDR3 contains 11 residues. Trimming cost V 6 bases and J 8 bases; bases outside gene matches: 3. Germline assignment: CDR1 MDHEN and CDR2 SYDVKM. In DNA form, the CDR3 reads TGTGCCAGCAGCATCAGGGGGGAAGCTTTCTTT. It translates to CASSIRGEAFF.

The table lists this clonotype with many counts. The CDR3 DNA follows: TGTGCCAGCAGTTCCCACAGGGGGCGAGGAGGCTACACCTTC. It yields the protein CASSSHRGRGGYTF. The chain carries TRBV28 and TRBJ1-2; TRBD1 agrees at 9 bases. After removal of 4 bases from V and 8 bases from J, the junction contained 8 bases not matched to a gene. The CDR3 is 14 amino acids. Germline CDR1 is MDHEN and CDR2 is SYDVKM.

This clonotype occurred many times. The CDR3 is CASSFGLPVMHEQFF. The CDR3 bases are TGTGCCAGCAGTTTCGGTCTCCCCGTGATGCATGAGCAGTTCTTC. The rearrangement links TRBV27 to TRBJ2-1; no reliable D call. The V end lost 3 bases, the J end lost 8 bases, and 17 bases lay between the germline ends. The CDR3 totals 15 residues. Germline V CDR1 and CDR2: MNHEY, SMNVEV (reference sequence).